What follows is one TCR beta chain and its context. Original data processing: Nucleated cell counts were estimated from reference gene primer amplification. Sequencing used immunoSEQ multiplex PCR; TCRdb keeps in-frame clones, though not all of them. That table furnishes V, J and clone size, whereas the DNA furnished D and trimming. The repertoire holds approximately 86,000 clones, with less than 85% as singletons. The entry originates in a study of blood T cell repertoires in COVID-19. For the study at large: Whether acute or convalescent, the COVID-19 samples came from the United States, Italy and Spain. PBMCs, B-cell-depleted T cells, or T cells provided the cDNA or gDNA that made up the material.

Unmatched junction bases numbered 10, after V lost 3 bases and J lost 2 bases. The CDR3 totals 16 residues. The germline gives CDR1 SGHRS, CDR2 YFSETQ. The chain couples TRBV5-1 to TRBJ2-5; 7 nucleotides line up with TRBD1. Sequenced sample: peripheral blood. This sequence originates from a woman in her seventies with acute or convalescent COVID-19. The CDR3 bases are TGCGCCAGCAGCTCGGGACAGCTCATAGATCAAGAGACCCAGTACTTC. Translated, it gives CASSSGQLIDQETQYF.